Listed below are T cell receptor beta chains from one sample, sequenced in a study of blood T cell repertoires in COVID-19. Some clones are missing from TCRdb's copy, which holds only in-frame ones; the method was immunoSEQ multiplex PCR. The sample carries 70,000 or so clones, 90% recorded once. Material for sequencing was peripheral blood. The receptor set was obtained from a human donor in a cohort sampled during active COVID-19. Each CDR3 is given without its conserved first and last residue. The order of the fields is J gene, V gene, D gene, CDR3 protein. The D gene is left open where the match is weak.

TRBJ2-7 | TRBV7-9 | TRBD2 | ASSFPWTSGSSYEQY
TRBJ2-1 | TRBV12-5 | TRBD2 | ASGTAGESYNEQF
TRBJ2-1 | TRBV20-1 | TRBD2 | SASYSGRPNEQF
TRBJ2-7 | TRBV9 | NA | ASSVGGGVTYEQY
TRBJ2-1 | TRBV11-2 | TRBD2 | ASSRLTSGRASEQF
TRBJ2-1 | TRBV4-2 | TRBD1 | ASSQRRTGERGEQF
TRBJ1-2 | TRBV4-2 | NA | ASSPQTGNFNYGYT
TRBJ2-3 | TRBV24-1 | TRBD1 | ATSGDSSDTDTQY
TRBJ1-4 | TRBV4-3 | NA | ASSQEDSPNEKLF
TRBJ2-7 | TRBV12-2 | NA | ASRRFQGGRIYEQY
TRBJ1-4 | TRBV7-2 | TRBD1 | ASSLDTGVREKLF
TRBJ2-3 | TRBV6-2/TRBV6-3 | NA | ASSYVQDADTQY
TRBJ2-2 | TRBV7-2 | NA | ASSLPVTTGELF
TRBJ2-5 | TRBV5-4 | TRBD2 | ASSPGREETQY
TRBJ1-6 | TRBV7-3 | TRBD1 | ASSPGTAYNSPLH
TRBJ2-7 | TRBV27 | NA | ASRLRTYEQY
TRBJ2-3 | TRBV27 | TRBD1 | ASNQGATDTQY
TRBJ2-5 | TRBV7-8 | TRBD2 | ASSPRRGGRQETQY
TRBJ2-5 | TRBV7-3 | NA | ASSFRGRSQETQY
TRBJ2-5 | TRBV5-1 | TRBD2 | ASRTTGGQETQY
TRBJ2-3 | TRBV4-2 | NA | ASSQERSTDTQY
TRBJ1-1 | TRBV29-1 | NA | SGIGGVMNTEAF
TRBJ1-2 | TRBV7-9 | NA | ASSLTTGNYGYT
TRBJ2-1 | TRBV6-4 | TRBD1 | ASSAPGTDNEQF
TRBJ2-7 | TRBV4-2 | NA | ASRNRRDHEQY
TRBJ2-5 | TRBV7-9 | TRBD2 | ASSLPTSGTETQY
TRBJ2-1 | TRBV4-3 | NA | ASSLRGLYNEQF
TRBJ2-2 | TRBV18 | TRBD2 | ASSPGTSGRVGELF
TRBJ2-7 | TRBV21-1 | NA | ASSKVGGSYEQY
TRBJ1-2 | TRBV5-1 | TRBD1 | ASSLTGTGEAYGYT
TRBJ2-7 | TRBV5-6 | TRBD1 | ASSGDRGGYEQY
TRBJ2-4 | TRBV6-5 | NA | ASRGGNIQY
TRBJ1-6 | TRBV28 | NA | ASSVPQGPDNSPLH
TRBJ2-1 | TRBV4-3 | NA | ASSQDWTNKGDNEQF
TRBJ2-7 | TRBV19 | NA | ASSIHGAESPYEQY
TRBJ2-7 | TRBV28 | TRBD2 | ASIGGLAGGPGEQY
TRBJ2-5 | TRBV27 | NA | ASSAWASEEETQY
TRBJ2-1 | TRBV11-2 | TRBD2 | ASSLAGVSNEQF
TRBJ2-7 | TRBV4-1 | NA | ASSQVSTGTYEQY
TRBJ2-1 | TRBV7-9 | NA | ASSLVIGGFRDNEQF
TRBJ2-7 | TRBV5-4 | NA | ASSPFYEQY
TRBJ2-1 | TRBV28 | NA | ASSQSPDYNEQF
TRBJ2-1 | TRBV7-9 | NA | ASSLAHYNEQF
TRBJ1-6 | TRBV3-1/TRBV3-2 | NA | ASSPRGRNSPLH
TRBJ2-7 | TRBV18 | TRBD1 | ASSPTADRGGYEQY
TRBJ1-4 | TRBV7-9 | NA | ASSTHRATNEKLF
TRBJ1-3 | TRBV18 | NA | ASSPGLSGNTIY
TRBJ2-7 | TRBV27 | NA | ANQGALSSYEQY
TRBJ2-7 | TRBV6-6 | NA | ASSYAADEQY
TRBJ2-7 | TRBV7-8 | TRBD1 | ASSFGTGTHEQY
TRBJ1-2 | TRBV30 | NA | AWSPRGHDYGYT
TRBJ2-3 | TRBV10-3 | NA | AIRVSGPLDDTQY
TRBJ2-7 | TRBV6-5 | TRBD2 | ASSYSRTSHYEQY
TRBJ2-7 | TRBV6-2/TRBV6-3 | TRBD2 | ASSRSTTRGRGGSRVLKEQY
TRBJ1-6 | TRBV28 | TRBD1 | ASRPTGVYNSPLH
TRBJ1-1 | TRBV19 | TRBD1 | ASSIRGMNTEAF
TRBJ2-7 | TRBV28 | TRBD2 | ASKVGRAYEQY